This is a list of T cell receptor beta chains from one sample in a study of shared clonotypes between healthy human individuals. Libraries were prepared by immunoSEQ multiplex PCR; TCRdb keeps only in-frame clonotypes and omits some of them. The table shows 2 million to 2.5 million clones, with almost 96% occurring only once. Material: naive CD4+ T cells sorted from blood. All receptors come from a man aged 18 to 29 in good health. The CDR3 runs from the conserved cysteine through the conserved F or W. Each record gives: D gene, J gene, V gene, clone size, CDR3 DNA, CDR3 protein. A D gene is named only where the DNA matches it firmly. The size entry is marked missing in some rows and otherwise reads once, few, many or a size class.

TRBD1 | TRBJ1-5 | TRBV27 | - | TGTGCCAGCAGTTTATCGATGACAGGGGGCGGTCAGCCCCAGCATTTT | CASSLSMTGGGQPQHF
TRBD1 | TRBJ2-7 | TRBV9 | - | TGTGCCAGCAGCGTAGAAGGGGGCTTGGGCGAGCAGTACTTC | CASSVEGGLGEQYF
TRBD2 | TRBJ2-2 | TRBV9 | - | TGTGCCAGCAGCGTGGAGACTAGCGGGAGGGCGGGCACCGGGGAGCTGTTTTTT | CASSVETSGRAGTGELFF
TRBD1 | TRBJ2-7 | TRBV6-1 | - | TGTGCCAGCAGCGGGGACAGGGGCTACGAGCAGTACTTC | CASSGDRGYEQYF
TRBD1 | TRBJ2-5 | TRBV5-1 | - | TGCGCCAGCAGCTATACAGGGGGCAATATCCAAGAGACCCAGTACTTC | CASSYTGGNIQETQYF
- | TRBJ1-1 | TRBV5-1 | - | TGCGCCAGCAGCTCGGGGGTTTTGAACACTGAAGCTTTCTTT | CASSSGVLNTEAFF
TRBD1 | TRBJ1-1 | TRBV11-3 | - | TGTGCCAGCAGCACAGTGAGGGGGCCGGCTTTCTTT | CASSTVRGPAFF
- | TRBJ2-2 | TRBV7-3 | - | TGTGCCAGCAGCTTAATGGGGTTAGGTACCGGGGAGCTGTTTTTT | CASSLMGLGTGELFF
- | TRBJ2-7 | TRBV30 | - | TGTGCCTGGAGGCCCCAGGGGCGCCTGCTAAGTGGGGTGTTCGGGTACGAGCAGTACTTC | CAWRPQGRLLSGVFGYEQYF
- | TRBJ1-3 | TRBV27 | - | TGTGCCAGCAGGCGATCACAGGGCTCTGGAAACACCATATATTTT | CASRRSQGSGNTIYF
- | TRBJ1-2 | TRBV18 | - | TGTGCCAGCTCACCAGTGCAGGGGATAACTAACTATGGCTACACCTTC | CASSPVQGITNYGYTF
- | TRBJ2-1 | TRBV5-8 | - | TGTGCCAGCAGCTTAGGAACAAGGCGGTCGAATGAGCAGTTCTTC | CASSLGTRRSNEQFF
TRBD1 | TRBJ1-5 | TRBV19 | - | TGTGCCAGTAGTCCTCGGACAGGCTATAGCAATCAGCCCCAGCATTTT | CASSPRTGYSNQPQHF
- | TRBJ1-4 | TRBV19 | - | TGTGCCAGTACCAAGGGACTCAGGAGCGAAAAACTGTTTTTT | CASTKGLRSEKLFF
TRBD1 | TRBJ1-1 | TRBV27 | - | TGTGCCACCAGAAGGTACAGGGGCACTGAAGCTTTCTTT | CATRRYRGTEAFF
- | TRBJ2-2 | TRBV29-1 | once | TGCAGCGCTACCGAGTGGGGGCGAGACGGGGAGCTGTTTTTT | CSATEWGRDGELFF
- | TRBJ1-1 | TRBV13 | - | TGTGCCAGCAGCTCGGACAGGAACACTGAAGCTTTCTTT | CASSSDRNTEAFF
TRBD1 | TRBJ1-1 | TRBV30 | few | TGTGCCTGGGTGGGACAGCCAAACACTGAAGCTTTCTTT | CAWVGQPNTEAFF
- | TRBJ1-4 | TRBV11-2 | - | TGTGCCAGCAGCCCCCAGAGGGAAAAACTGTTTTTT | CASSPQREKLFF
- | TRBJ1-6 | TRBV5-4 | - | TGTGCCAGCAGCTCCGATGAGGGGTTAGGGTCACCCCTCCACTTT | CASSSDEGLGSPLHF
- | TRBJ1-6 | TRBV2 | - | TGTGCCAGCAGTGAAGCGCGCGGGAGCTCCTATAATTCACCCCTCCACTTT | CASSEARGSSYNSPLHF
TRBD1 | TRBJ1-4 | TRBV28 | - | TGTGCCAGCAGTTCAGGACAGGGAAATAATGAAAAACTGTTTTTT | CASSSGQGNNEKLFF
- | TRBJ1-2 | TRBV10-2 | - | TGCGCCAGCAGTGATGAGGGAAAGGGCTATGGCTACACCTTC | CASSDEGKGYGYTF
- | TRBJ1-2 | TRBV5-4 | - | TGTGCCAGCAGCTTGGACCCCGCGGCACAGCCTAACTATGGCTACACCTTC | CASSLDPAAQPNYGYTF
- | TRBJ1-5 | TRBV10-3 | - | TGTGCCATCAGTGATCCCCTAAAAGGTCAGCCCCAGCATTTT | CAISDPLKGQPQHF
- | TRBJ2-3 | TRBV10-3 | - | TGTGCCATCAGTGAGAGTAGGGGGGAAAGCGGACTTGTGCCAGATACGCAGTATTTT | CAISESRGESGLVPDTQYF
TRBD1 | TRBJ2-1 | TRBV4-3 | - | TGCGCCAGCAGCCAAGAGATGGGATGGGACAGGGGGCGCAATGAGCAGTTCTTC | CASSQEMGWDRGRNEQFF
TRBD2 | TRBJ2-7 | TRBV18 | - | TGTGCCAGCTCACCAGGACTAGACTACGAGCAGTACTTC | CASSPGLDYEQYF
TRBD1 | TRBJ2-4 | TRBV18 | - | TGTGCCAGCTCACGGGGACAGGGATCGGACATTCAGTACTTC | CASSRGQGSDIQYF
TRBD1 | TRBJ1-2 | TRBV5-1 | - | TGCGCCAGCAGCAGGACAGGGGACAACTATGGCTACACCTTC | CASSRTGDNYGYTF
- | TRBJ2-7 | TRBV6-5 | - | TGTGCCAGCACCAGATCGGGGAGTTTCTACGAGCAGTACTTC | CASTRSGSFYEQYF
- | TRBJ2-2 | TRBV28 | - | TGTGCCAGCATGTTTAGGAGGAACACCGGGGAGCTGTTTTTT | CASMFRRNTGELFF
- | TRBJ1-2 | TRBV18 | - | TGTGCCAGCTCCCCCAACTACAGGGATGGCTACACCTTC | CASSPNYRDGYTF
- | TRBJ2-7 | TRBV6-1 | - | TGTGCCTTCTACGAGCAGTACTTC | CAFYEQYF
- | TRBJ1-2 | TRBV6-1 | - | TGTGCCAGCAGTGACGGTCGGGGGAGTGGCTACACCTTC | CASSDGRGSGYTF
- | TRBJ2-2 | TRBV27 | - | TGTGCCAGCAGGAAAGTTCACACCGGGGAGCTGTTTTTT | CASRKVHTGELFF
TRBD2 | TRBJ2-7 | TRBV15 | - | TGTGCCACCAGCGCACTCGGGGTAGCGGGAGGTCACGAGCAGTACTTC | CATSALGVAGGHEQYF
- | TRBJ2-5 | TRBV2 | - | TGTGCCAGCATGGCACTACGACAAGAGACCCAGTACTTC | CASMALRQETQYF
- | TRBJ2-7 | TRBV7-2 | - | TGTGCCAGCAGCTTAGGCACTAGCTCTTTCCCCGAGCAGTACTTC | CASSLGTSSFPEQYF
- | TRBJ1-5 | TRBV2 | - | TGTGCCAGCAGGGGGATGGTGGGTCAGCCCCAGCATTTT | CASRGMVGQPQHF
TRBD1 | TRBJ1-2 | TRBV28 | - | TGTGCCAGCAGTTTATCGGGACAGGGGCTTGGCTACACCTTC | CASSLSGQGLGYTF
TRBD2 | TRBJ2-5 | TRBV30 | - | TGTGCCTGGACGGGGGGTTTCCAAGAGACCCAGTACTTC | CAWTGGFQETQYF
- | TRBJ1-6 | TRBV5-6 | - | TGTGCCAGCAGGACGGGCGGTCCAAATTCACCCCTCCACTTT | CASRTGGPNSPLHF
- | TRBJ1-5 | TRBV7-2 | once | TGTGCCAGCAGCTTGGGTACACGTACTAGCAATCAGCCCCAGCATTTT | CASSLGTRTSNQPQHF
TRBD2 | TRBJ2-7 | TRBV11-2 | - | TGTGCCAGCAGTGGACTAGCGGGAGTCTACGAGCAGTACTTC | CASSGLAGVYEQYF
TRBD1 | TRBJ2-7 | TRBV7-2 | - | TGTGCCAGCAGCACCCGGACAGGGACCTACGAGCAGTACTTC | CASSTRTGTYEQYF
TRBD2 | TRBJ2-3 | TRBV6-5 | - | TGTGCCAGCAGACTACTAGCGGGGGGGCCAGATACGCAGTATTTT | CASRLLAGGPDTQYF
TRBD1 | TRBJ1-6 | TRBV2 | - | TGTGCCAGCAGTCCTGGGACAGGGGGGCGATCACCCCTCCACTTT | CASSPGTGGRSPLHF
- | TRBJ2-5 | TRBV7-8 | - | TGTGCCAGCAGCTTGACTCCCCCTGTGGAGACCCAGTACTTC | CASSLTPPVETQYF
- | TRBJ2-4 | TRBV2 | - | TGTGCCAGCAGAATACGAGGGGCCGAGTACTTC | CASRIRGAEYF
TRBD1 | TRBJ2-5 | TRBV7-7 | - | TGTGCTAGCAGCATGGACAGGCAAGAGACCCAGTACTTC | CASSMDRQETQYF
- | TRBJ2-5 | TRBV9 | - | TGTGCCAGCAGCGTGTCAGGATCCCAAGAGACCCAGTACTTC | CASSVSGSQETQYF
- | TRBJ1-1 | TRBV5-1 | once | TGCGCCAGCAGTCCAGGGCGGACTGAAGCTTTCTTT | CASSPGRTEAFF
- | TRBJ2-7 | TRBV5-1 | - | TGCGCCAGCAGCTTGGGAGCAGACCCTAGAAGAGGCGAGCAGTACTTC | CASSLGADPRRGEQYF